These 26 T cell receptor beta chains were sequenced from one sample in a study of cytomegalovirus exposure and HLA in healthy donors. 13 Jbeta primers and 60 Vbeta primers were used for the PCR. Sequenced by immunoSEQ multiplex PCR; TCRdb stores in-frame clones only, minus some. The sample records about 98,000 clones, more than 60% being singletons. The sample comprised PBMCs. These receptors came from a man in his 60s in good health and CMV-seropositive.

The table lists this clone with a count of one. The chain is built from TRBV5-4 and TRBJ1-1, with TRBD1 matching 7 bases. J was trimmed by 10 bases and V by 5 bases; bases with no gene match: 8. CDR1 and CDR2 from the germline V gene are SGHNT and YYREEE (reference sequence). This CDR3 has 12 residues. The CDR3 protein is CASSLQGMRAFF. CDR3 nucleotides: TGTGCCAGCAGTTTACAGGGGATGCGAGCTTTCTTT. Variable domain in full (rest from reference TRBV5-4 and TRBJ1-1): ETGVTQSPTHLIKTRGQQVTLRCSSQSGHNTVSWYQQALGQGPQFIFQYYREEENGRGNFPPRFSGLQFPNYSSELNVNALELDDSALYLCASSLQGMRAFFGQGTRLTVV.

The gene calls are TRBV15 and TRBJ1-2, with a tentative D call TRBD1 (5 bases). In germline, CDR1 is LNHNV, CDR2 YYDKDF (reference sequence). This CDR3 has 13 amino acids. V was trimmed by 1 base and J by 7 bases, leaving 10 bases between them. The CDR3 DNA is TGTGCCACCAGCAGAGTACTTCAGGGTGGCTACACCTTC. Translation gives CATSRVLQGGYTF.

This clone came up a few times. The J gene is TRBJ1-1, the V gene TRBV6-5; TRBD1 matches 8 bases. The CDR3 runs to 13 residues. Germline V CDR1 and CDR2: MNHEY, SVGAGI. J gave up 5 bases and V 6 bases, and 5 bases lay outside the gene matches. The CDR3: CASRRGDRTEAFF. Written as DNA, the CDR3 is TGTGCCAGCAGGCGTGGGGACAGGACTGAAGCTTTCTTT.

The CDR3 sequence: CAWSAETGRSNQPQHF. The CDR3 DNA is TGTGCCTGGAGCGCCGAGACAGGGAGGAGCAATCAGCCCCAGCATTTT. J is TRBJ1-5 and V is TRBV30, with 7 bases lining up with TRBD1. After removal of 3 bases from V and 1 base from J, the junction contained 9 bases not matched to a gene. The CDR3 consists of 16 residues. Germline CDR1 reads GTSNPN; CDR2 reads SVGIG (reference sequence).

CDR3 sequence reads: CASSIDLREPLDYGYTF. CDR3 nucleotide sequence: TGTGCCAGTAGTATAGATTTGAGGGAGCCCTTGGACTATGGCTACACCTTC. The chain links TRBV19 to TRBJ1-2, with unresolved D. Germline CDR1 reads LNHDA; CDR2 reads SQIVND (reference sequence). V was clipped by 0 bases and J by 3 bases, with 17 bases between them. This CDR3 has 17 residues.

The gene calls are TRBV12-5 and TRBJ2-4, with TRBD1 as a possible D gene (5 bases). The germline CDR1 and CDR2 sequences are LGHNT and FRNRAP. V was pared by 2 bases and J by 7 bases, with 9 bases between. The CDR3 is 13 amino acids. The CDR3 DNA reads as TGTGCTAGTGGTTTGACAGGTGGGAACATTCAGTACTTC. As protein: CASGLTGGNIQYF.

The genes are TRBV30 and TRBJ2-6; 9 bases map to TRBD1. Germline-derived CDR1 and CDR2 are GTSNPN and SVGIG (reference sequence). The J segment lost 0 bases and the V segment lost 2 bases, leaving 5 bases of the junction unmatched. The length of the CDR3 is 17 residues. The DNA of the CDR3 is TGTGCCTGGAGTTGGGACAGGGTTTCCTCTGGGGCCAACGTCCTGACTTTC. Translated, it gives CAWSWDRVSSGANVLTF.

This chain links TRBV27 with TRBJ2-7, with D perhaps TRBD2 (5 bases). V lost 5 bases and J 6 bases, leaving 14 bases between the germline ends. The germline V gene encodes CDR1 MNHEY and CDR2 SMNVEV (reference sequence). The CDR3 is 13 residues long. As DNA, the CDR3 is TGTGCCAGCAGTCCTCAAACCGAGGGCGAGCAGTACTTC. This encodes CASSPQTEGEQYF.

The CDR3 here is CASSTLGTGVITGYGYTF. Here the CDR3 DNA reads TGTGCCAGTAGTACCCTCGGGACAGGTGTCATCACGGGCTATGGCTACACCTTC. V is TRBV19 and J is TRBJ1-2; 8 bases map to TRBD1. This CDR3 has 18 residues. Trimming cost V 4 bases and J 4 bases; bases outside gene matches: 17. From germline, CDR1 is LNHDA and CDR2 SQIVND (reference sequence).

CDR3 sequence reads: CASSLDGRGETQYF. The CDR3 DNA reads as TGTGCCAGCAGCTTAGATGGCAGGGGGGAGACCCAGTACTTC. The chain has TRBV13 and TRBJ2-5; 7 nucleotides match TRBD1. J was trimmed by 5 bases and V by 1 base; bases with no gene match: 4. Germline V lookup: CDR1 PRHDT, CDR2 FYEKMQ (reference sequence). This CDR3 is built from 14 residues.

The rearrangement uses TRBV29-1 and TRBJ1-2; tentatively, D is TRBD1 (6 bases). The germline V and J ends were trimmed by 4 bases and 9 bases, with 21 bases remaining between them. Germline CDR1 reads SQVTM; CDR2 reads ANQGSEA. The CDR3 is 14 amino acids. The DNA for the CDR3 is TGCAGCGTTGTTTGTAGGACAGAACCCTTCTGCTACACCTTC. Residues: CSVVCRTEPFCYTF.

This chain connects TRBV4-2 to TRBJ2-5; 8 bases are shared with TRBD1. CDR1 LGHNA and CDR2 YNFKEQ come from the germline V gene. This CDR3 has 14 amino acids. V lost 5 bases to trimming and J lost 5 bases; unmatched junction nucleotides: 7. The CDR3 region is CASSTNRGDETQYF. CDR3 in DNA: TGTGCCAGCAGCACAAACAGGGGGGATGAGACCCAGTACTTC.

DNA for the CDR3: TGTGCCATCTCGACAGGGTTGTCCTACGAGCAGTACTTC. It yields the protein CAISTGLSYEQYF. V gene TRBV10-3 combines with J gene TRBJ2-7; 7 bases fit TRBD1. CDR3 size: 13 residues. J was trimmed by 1 base and V by 8 bases; bases with no gene match: 5. Germline loops: CDR1 ENHRY, CDR2 SYGVKD.

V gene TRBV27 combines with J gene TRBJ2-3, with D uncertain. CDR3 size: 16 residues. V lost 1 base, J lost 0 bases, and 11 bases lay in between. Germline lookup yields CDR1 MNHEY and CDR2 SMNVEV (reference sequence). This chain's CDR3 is CASSLLSTGSTDTQYF. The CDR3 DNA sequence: TGTGCCAGCAGTTTATTATCCACCGGGAGCACAGATACGCAGTATTTT.

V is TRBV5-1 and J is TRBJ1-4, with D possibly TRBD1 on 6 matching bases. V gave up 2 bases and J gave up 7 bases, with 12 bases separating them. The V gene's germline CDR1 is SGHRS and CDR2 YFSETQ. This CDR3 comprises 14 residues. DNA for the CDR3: TGCGCCAGCAGCTTCCAGGGGAAAACTGAAAAACTGTTTTTT. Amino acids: CASSFQGKTEKLFF.

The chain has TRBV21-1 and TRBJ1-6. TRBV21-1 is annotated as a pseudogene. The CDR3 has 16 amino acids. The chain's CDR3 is CASSKAPSSYNSPLHF. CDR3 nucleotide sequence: TGTGCCAGCAGCAAAGCGCCGAGCTCCTATAATTCACCCCTCCACTTT.

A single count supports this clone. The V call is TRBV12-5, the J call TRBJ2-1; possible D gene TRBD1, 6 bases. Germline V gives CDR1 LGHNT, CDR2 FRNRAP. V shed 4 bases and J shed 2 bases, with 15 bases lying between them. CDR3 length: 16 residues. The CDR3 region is CASGSQDRGTYNEQFF. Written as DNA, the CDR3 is TGTGCTAGTGGTTCCCAGGACAGAGGGACCTACAATGAGCAGTTCTTC.

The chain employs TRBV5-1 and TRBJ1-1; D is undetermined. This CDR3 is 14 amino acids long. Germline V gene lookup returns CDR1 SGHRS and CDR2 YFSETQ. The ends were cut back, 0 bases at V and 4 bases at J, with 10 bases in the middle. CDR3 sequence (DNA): TGCGCCAGCAGCTTGGAACGGGGATCCACTGAAGCTTTCTTT. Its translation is CASSLERGSTEAFF. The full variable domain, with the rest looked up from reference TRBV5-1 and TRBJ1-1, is KAGVTQTPRYLIKTRGQQVTLSCSPISGHRSVSWYQQTPGQGLQFLFEYFSETQRNKGNFPGRFSGRQFSNSRSEMNVSTLELGDSALYLCASSLERGSTEAFFGQGTRLTVV.

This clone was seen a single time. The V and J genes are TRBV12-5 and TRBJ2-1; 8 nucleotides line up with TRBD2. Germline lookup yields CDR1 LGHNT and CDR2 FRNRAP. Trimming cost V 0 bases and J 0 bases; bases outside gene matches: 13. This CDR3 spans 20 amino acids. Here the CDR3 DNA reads TGTGCTAGTGGTTTGGTACCCGGGCTAGCGGGCACAAGCTCCTACAATGAGCAGTTCTTC. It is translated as CASGLVPGLAGTSSYNEQFF.

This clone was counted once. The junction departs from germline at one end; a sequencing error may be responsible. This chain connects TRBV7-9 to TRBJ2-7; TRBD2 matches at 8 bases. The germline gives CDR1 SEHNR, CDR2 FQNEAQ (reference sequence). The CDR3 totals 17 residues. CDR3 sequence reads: CSSSFYRERGSSYEQYF. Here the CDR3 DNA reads TGTTCCAGCAGCTTTTATAGGGAGCGGGGGAGCTCCTACGAGCAGTACTTC.

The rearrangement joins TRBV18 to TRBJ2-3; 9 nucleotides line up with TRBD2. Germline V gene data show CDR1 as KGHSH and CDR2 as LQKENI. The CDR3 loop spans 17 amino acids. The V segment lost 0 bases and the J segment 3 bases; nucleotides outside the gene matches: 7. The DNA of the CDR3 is TGTGCCAGCTCACCACCGGGTCTAGCGGGGAGTACAGATACGCAGTATTTT. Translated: CASSPPGLAGSTDTQYF.

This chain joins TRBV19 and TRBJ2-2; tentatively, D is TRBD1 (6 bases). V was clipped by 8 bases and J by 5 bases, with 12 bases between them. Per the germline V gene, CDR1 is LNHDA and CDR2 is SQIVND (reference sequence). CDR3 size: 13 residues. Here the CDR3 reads CASRQAPTGELFF. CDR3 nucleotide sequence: TGTGCCAGTCGACAGGCGCCTACCGGGGAGCTGTTTTTT. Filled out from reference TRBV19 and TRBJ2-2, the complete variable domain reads DGGITQSPKYLFRKEGQNVTLSCEQNLNHDAMYWYRQDPGQGLRLIYYSQIVNDFQKGDIAEGYSVSREKKESFPLTVTSAQKNPTAFYLCASRQAPTGELFFGEGSRLTVL.

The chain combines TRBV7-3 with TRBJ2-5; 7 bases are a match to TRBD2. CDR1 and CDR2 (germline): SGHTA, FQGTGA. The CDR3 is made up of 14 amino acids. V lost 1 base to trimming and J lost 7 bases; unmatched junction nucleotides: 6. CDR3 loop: CASSLMGGEGTQYF. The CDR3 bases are TGTGCCAGCAGCTTAATGGGGGGGGAGGGGACCCAGTACTTC.

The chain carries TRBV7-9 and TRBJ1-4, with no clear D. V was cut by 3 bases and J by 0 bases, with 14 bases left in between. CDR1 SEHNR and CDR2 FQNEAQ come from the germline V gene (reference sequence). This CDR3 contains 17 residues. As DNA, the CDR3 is TGTGCCAGCAGCTTGTACCCTATAGTTGCAACTAATGAAAAACTGTTTTTT. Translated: CASSLYPIVATNEKLFF. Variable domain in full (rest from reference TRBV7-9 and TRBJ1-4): DTGVSQNPRHKITKRGQNVTFRCDPISEHNRLYWYRQTLGQGPEFLTYFQNEAQLEKSRLLSDRFSAERPKGSFSTLEIQRTEQGDSAMYLCASSLYPIVATNEKLFFGSGTQLSVL.

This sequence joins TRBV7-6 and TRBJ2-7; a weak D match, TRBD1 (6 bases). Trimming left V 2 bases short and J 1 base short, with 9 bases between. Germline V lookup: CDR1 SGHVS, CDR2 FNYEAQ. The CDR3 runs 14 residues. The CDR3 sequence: CASSLSQGSYEQYF. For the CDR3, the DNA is TGTGCCAGCAGCTTATCCCAGGGGTCCTACGAGCAGTACTTC. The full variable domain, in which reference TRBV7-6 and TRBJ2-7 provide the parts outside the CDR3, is GAGVSQSPRYKVTKRGQDVALRCDPISGHVSLYWYRQALGQGPEFLTYFNYEAQQDKSGLPNDRFSAERPEGSISTLTIQRTEQRDSAMYRCASSLSQGSYEQYFGPGTRLTVT.

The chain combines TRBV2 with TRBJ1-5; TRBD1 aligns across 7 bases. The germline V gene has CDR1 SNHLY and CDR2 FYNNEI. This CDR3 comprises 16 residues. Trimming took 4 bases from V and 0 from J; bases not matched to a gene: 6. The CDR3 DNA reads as TGTGCCAGCAGTGCGGGGACAGTATATAGCAATCAGCCCCAGCATTTT. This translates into CASSAGTVYSNQPQHF.